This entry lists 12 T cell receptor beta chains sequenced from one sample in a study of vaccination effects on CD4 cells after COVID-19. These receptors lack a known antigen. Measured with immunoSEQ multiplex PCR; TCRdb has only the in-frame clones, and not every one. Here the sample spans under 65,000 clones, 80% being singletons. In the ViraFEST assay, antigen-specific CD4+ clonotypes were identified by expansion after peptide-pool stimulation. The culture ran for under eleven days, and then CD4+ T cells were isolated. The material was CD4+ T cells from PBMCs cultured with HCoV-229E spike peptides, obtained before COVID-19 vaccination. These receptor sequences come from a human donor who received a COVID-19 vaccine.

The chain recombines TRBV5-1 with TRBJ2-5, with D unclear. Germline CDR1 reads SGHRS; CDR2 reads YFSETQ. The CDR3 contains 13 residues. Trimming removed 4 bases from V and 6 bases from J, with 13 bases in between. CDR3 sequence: CASSPEPEKTQYF. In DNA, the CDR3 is TGCGCCAGCAGCCCGGAACCAGAAAAGACCCAGTACTTC.

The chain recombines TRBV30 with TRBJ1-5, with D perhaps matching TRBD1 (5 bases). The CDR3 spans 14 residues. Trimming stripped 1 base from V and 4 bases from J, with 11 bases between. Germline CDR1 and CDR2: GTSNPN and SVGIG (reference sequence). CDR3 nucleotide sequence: TGTGCCTGGAGTGGGGCCGGGACGAATCAGCCCCAGCATTTT. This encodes CAWSGAGTNQPQHF.

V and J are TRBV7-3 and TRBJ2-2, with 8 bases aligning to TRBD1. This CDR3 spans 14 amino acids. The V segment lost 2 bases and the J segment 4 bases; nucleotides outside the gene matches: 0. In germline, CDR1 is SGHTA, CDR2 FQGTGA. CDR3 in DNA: TGTGCCAGCAGCTTAGACAGGGGCACCGGGGAGCTGTTTTTT. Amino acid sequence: CASSLDRGTGELFF.

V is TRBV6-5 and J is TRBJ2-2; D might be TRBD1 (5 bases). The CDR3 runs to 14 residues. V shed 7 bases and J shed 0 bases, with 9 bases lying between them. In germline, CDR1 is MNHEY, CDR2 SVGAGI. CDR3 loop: CASTGQSNTGELFF. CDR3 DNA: TGTGCCAGCACAGGACAATCGAACACCGGGGAGCTGTTTTTT.

CDR3 nucleotides: TGTGCCAGCTCACCACGGACACTCACCAACACAGATACGCAGTATTTT. It translates to CASSPRTLTNTDTQYF. This chain connects TRBV18 to TRBJ2-3; D possibly corresponds to TRBD1 (5 bases). With 1 base removed from V and 2 bases from J, the gap between germline ends came to 13 bases. The germline gives CDR1 KGHSH, CDR2 LQKENI. The CDR3 runs 16 residues.

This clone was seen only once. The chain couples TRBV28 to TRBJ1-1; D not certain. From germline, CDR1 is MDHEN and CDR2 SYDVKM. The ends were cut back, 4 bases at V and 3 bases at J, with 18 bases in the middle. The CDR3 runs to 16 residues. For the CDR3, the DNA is TGTGCCAGCAGTTCTCACTTGAACCCATCGGACACTGAAGCTTTCTTT. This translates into CASSSHLNPSDTEAFF.

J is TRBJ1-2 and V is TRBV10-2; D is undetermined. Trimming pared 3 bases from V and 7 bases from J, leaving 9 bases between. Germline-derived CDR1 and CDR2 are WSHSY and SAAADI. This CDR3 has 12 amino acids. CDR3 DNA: TGCGCCAGCAGTGACAATGGGTCTGGCTACACCTTC. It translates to CASSDNGSGYTF.

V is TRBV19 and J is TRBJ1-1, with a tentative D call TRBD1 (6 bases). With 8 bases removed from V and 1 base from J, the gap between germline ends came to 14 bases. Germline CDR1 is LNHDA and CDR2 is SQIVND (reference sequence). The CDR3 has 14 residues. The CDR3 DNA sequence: TGTGCCAGTCGCAGGGGAGCGACGAACACTGAAGCTTTCTTT. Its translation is CASRRGATNTEAFF.

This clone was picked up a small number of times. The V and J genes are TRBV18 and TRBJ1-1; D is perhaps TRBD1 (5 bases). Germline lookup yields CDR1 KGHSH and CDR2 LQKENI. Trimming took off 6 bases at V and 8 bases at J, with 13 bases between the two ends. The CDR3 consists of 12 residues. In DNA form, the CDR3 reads TGTGCCAGCTCCCGGAGCCGGGACGAAGCTTTCTTT. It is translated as CASSRSRDEAFF. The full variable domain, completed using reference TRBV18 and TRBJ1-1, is NAGVMQNPRHLVRRRGQEARLRCSPMKGHSHVYWYRQLPEEGLKFMVYLQKENIIDESGMPKERFSAEFPKEGPSILRIQQVVRGDSAAYFCASSRSRDEAFFGQGTRLTVV.

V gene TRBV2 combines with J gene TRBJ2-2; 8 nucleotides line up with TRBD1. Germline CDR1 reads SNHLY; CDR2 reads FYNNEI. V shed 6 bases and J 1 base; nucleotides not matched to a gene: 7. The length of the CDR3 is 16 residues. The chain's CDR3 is CASSDRTGLNTGELFF. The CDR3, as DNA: TGTGCCAGCAGCGACCGGACAGGGCTGAACACCGGGGAGCTGTTTTTT. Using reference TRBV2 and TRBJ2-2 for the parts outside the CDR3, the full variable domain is EPEVTQTPSHQVTQMGQEVILRCVPISNHLYFYWYRQILGQKVEFLVSFYNNEISEKSEIFDDQFSVERPDGSNFTLKIRSTKLEDSAMYFCASSDRTGLNTGELFFGEGSRLTVL.

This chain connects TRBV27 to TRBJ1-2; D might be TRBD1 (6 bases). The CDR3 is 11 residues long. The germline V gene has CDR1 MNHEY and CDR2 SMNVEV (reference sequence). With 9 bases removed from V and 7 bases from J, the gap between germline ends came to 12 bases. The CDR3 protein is CARYRVPGYTF. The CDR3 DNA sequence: TGTGCCAGATACAGGGTCCCTGGCTACACCTTC.

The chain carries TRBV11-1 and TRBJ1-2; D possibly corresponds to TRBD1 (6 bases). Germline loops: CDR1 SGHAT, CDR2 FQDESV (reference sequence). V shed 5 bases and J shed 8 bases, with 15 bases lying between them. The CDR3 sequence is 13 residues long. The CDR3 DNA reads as TGTGCCAGCAGCCCCGGCCGGGGGCAAGGCTACACCTTC. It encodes CASSPGRGQGYTF.